Presented here are 25 T cell receptor beta chains from one specimen sequenced in a study of blood T cell repertoires in COVID-19. Sequenced by immunoSEQ multiplex PCR; TCRdb stores in-frame clones only, minus some. The sample consists of approximately 21,000 clones, 86% of them appearing once. Material: peripheral blood. Receptors were obtained from a human donor with acute or convalescent COVID-19. The donor label of this sample is uncertain.

CDR3: CASSQVGTGGRSEAFF. CDR3 DNA sequence: TGTGCCAGCAGCCAAGTTGGGACAGGGGGACGTAGCGAAGCTTTCTTT. This chain joins TRBV3-1 (or the pseudogene TRBV3-2) and TRBJ1-1; TRBD1 matches at 11 bases. J gave up 8 bases and V 1 base, and 9 bases lay outside the gene matches. The CDR3 covers 16 residues. Looked up from germline, CDR1 is LGHDT and CDR2 is YNNKEL (reference sequence).

The chain has TRBV7-9 and TRBJ1-3; 7 nucleotides match TRBD1. Germline values: CDR1 SEHNR, CDR2 FQNEAQ (reference sequence). The J segment lost 0 bases and the V segment lost 3 bases, leaving 5 bases of the junction unmatched. CDR3 length: 16 residues. The CDR3 bases are TGTGCCAGCAGCTTCGGGGACAGCCTCTCTGGAAACACCATATATTTT. Its translation is CASSFGDSLSGNTIYF.

V and J are TRBV5-4 and TRBJ2-5; TRBD2 agrees at 8 bases. J was trimmed by 2 bases and V by 2 bases; bases with no gene match: 2. CDR1 SGHNT and CDR2 YYREEE come from the germline V gene (reference sequence). The CDR3 is 14 amino acids. CDR3: CASSLAGVQETQYF. DNA of the CDR3: TGTGCCAGCAGCTTAGCGGGGGTGCAAGAGACCCAGTACTTC.

The DNA for the CDR3 is TGTGCCAGCAGCTCTCCCAGGGGGTCCTACAATGAGCAGTTCTTC. This translates into CASSSPRGSYNEQFF. This chain uses TRBV7-2 with TRBJ2-1; TRBD1 matches 7 bases. V lost 4 bases, J lost 1 base, and 4 bases stayed unmatched. Germline assignment: CDR1 SGHTA and CDR2 FQGNSA. The CDR3 covers 15 residues.

The chain is built from TRBV3-1 (or the pseudogene TRBV3-2) and TRBJ1-2; D uncertain. The CDR3 runs to 14 residues. In germline, CDR1 is LGHDT, CDR2 YNNKEL (reference sequence). With 4 bases removed from V and 7 bases from J, the gap between germline ends came to 16 bases. This chain's CDR3 is CASSPTSATGGYTF. CDR3 nucleotide sequence: TGTGCCAGCAGCCCGACCTCCGCGACTGGTGGCTACACCTTC.

V usage is TRBV5-6 and J usage is TRBJ2-1; no definite D call. V was cut by 1 base and J by 2 bases, with 10 bases left in between. There are 15 residues in the CDR3. CDR1 is SGHDT, CDR2 YYEEEE, per germline. The CDR3 sequence: CASSLRRNPYNEQFF. In nucleotides, the CDR3 is TGTGCCAGCAGCTTGCGGAGAAATCCCTACAATGAGCAGTTCTTC.

V and J are TRBV5-1 and TRBJ1-2; no definite D call. Per germline, CDR1 SGHRS and CDR2 YFSETQ. Trimming pared 10 bases from V and 7 bases from J, leaving 14 bases between. CDR3 size: 11 residues. The DNA for the CDR3 is TGCGCCTCCTCCGACGCGGCTGGCTACACCTTC. It specifies CASSDAAGYTF.

The rearrangement links TRBV19 to TRBJ2-2; 9 bases agree with TRBD2. The V and J ends lost 1 base and 6 bases, in that order; junction bases with no gene match: 9. The germline CDR1 and CDR2 sequences are LNHDA and SQIVND (reference sequence). The CDR3 has 17 amino acids. CDR3 protein: CASSIASGGTMAGELFF. CDR3 nucleotides: TGTGCCAGTAGTATAGCCAGCGGGGGGACCATGGCCGGGGAGCTGTTTTTT.

This sequence joins TRBV2 and TRBJ2-7; D is undetermined. Per germline, CDR1 SNHLY and CDR2 FYNNEI. The length of the CDR3 is 12 residues. V lost 7 bases and J lost 3, with 10 bases in between. Written as DNA, the CDR3 is TGTGCCAGCACAAGAAGCGTCTACGAGCAGTACTTC. Amino acids: CASTRSVYEQYF.

The chain employs TRBV12-5 and TRBJ1-5; 8 positions match TRBD1. V lost 0 bases and J lost 8; bases outside the gene matches: 6. The CDR3 loop spans 15 amino acids. Germline lookup yields CDR1 LGHNT and CDR2 FRNRAP. The CDR3 DNA follows: TGTGCTAGTGGTTTGGTCCAGGGGGCAGGGGAGCCCCAGCATTTT. It yields the protein CASGLVQGAGEPQHF.

J is TRBJ2-6 and V is TRBV10-2, with a weak D call TRBD1 (5 bases). V lost 6 bases to trimming and J lost 0 bases, with 15 bases between them. The CDR3 extends over 17 amino acids. Germline V CDR1 and CDR2: WSHSY, SAAADI. As DNA, the CDR3 is TGCGCCAGCAGGCAGACAGCCCGAGCCTCTGGGGCCAACGTCCTGACTTTC. This gives the protein CASRQTARASGANVLTF.

The chain combines TRBV30 with TRBJ2-7; the D gene is possibly TRBD1 (5 bases). Between the trimmed V and J ends, which lost 3 bases and 0 bases, there was a span of 9 bases. Per germline, CDR1 GTSNPN and CDR2 SVGIG (reference sequence). This CDR3 region has 13 residues. The CDR3 loop reads CAWRGDPSYEQYF. CDR3 bases: TGTGCCTGGAGAGGGGATCCCTCCTACGAGCAGTACTTC.

The V gene is TRBV7-8, the J gene TRBJ1-1; 8 bases are a match to TRBD1. This CDR3 has 14 amino acids. The J segment lost 10 bases and the V segment lost 5 bases, leaving 12 bases of the junction unmatched. Germline V CDR1 and CDR2: SGHVS, FQNEAQ. CDR3 in amino acids: CASSPRTDRGIAFF. As DNA, the CDR3 is TGTGCCAGCAGCCCCCGTACAGACAGGGGAATAGCTTTCTTT.

This rearrangement joins TRBV15 to TRBJ1-3, with D unresolved. The CDR3 runs to 15 residues. Trimming took off 0 bases at V and 1 base at J, with 7 bases between the two ends. Germline V gene sequence: CDR1 LNHNV, CDR2 YYDKDF (reference sequence). CDR3 sequence reads: CATSRDRSSGNTIYF. In nucleotides, the CDR3 is TGTGCCACCAGCAGAGATCGGTCATCTGGAAACACCATATATTTT.

The V and J genes are TRBV6-5 and TRBJ2-7; 10 bases line up with TRBD1. CDR1 MNHEY and CDR2 SVGAGI come from the germline V gene. The trim removed 2 bases at V and 4 bases at J, leaving 5 bases unmatched. CDR3 length: 15 residues. The CDR3 loop is CASSYTGTGVYEQYF. CDR3 sequence (DNA): TGTGCCAGCAGTTACACCGGGACAGGGGTATACGAGCAGTACTTC.

The sample holds a few counts of this clone. The rearrangement links TRBV15 to TRBJ2-4; D is perhaps TRBD1 (5 bases). The CDR3 loop spans 15 amino acids. CDR1 is LNHNV, CDR2 YYDKDF, per germline (reference sequence). The ends were cut back, 3 bases at V and 6 bases at J, with 15 bases in the middle. CDR3 in amino acids: CATSRGQGSINIQYF. CDR3 DNA sequence: TGTGCCACCAGCAGGGGGCAGGGAAGTATAAACATTCAGTACTTC. The full variable domain, its missing parts supplied by reference TRBV15 and TRBJ2-4, is DAMVIQNPRYQVTQFGKPVTLSCSQTLNHNVMYWYQQKSSQAPKLLFHYYDKDFNNEADTPDNFQSRRPNTSFCFLDIRSPGLGDTAMYLCATSRGQGSINIQYFGAGTRLSVL.

This chain connects TRBV5-1 to TRBJ2-5; the match to TRBD1 covers 7 bases. The CDR3 loop spans 14 amino acids. After removal of 5 bases from V and 5 bases from J, the junction contained 9 bases not matched to a gene. Germline loops: CDR1 SGHRS, CDR2 YFSETQ. The CDR3 DNA is TGCGCCAGCAGATCCGCAGGGGGTGGGGAGACCCAGTACTTC. Amino acid sequence: CASRSAGGGETQYF.

In its sample, this clone was seen once. The V and J genes are TRBV7-9 and TRBJ2-2, with TRBD1 as a possible D gene (5 bases). Trimming removed 2 bases at V and 5 bases at J, with 6 bases between. Germline lookup yields CDR1 SEHNR and CDR2 FQNEAQ (reference sequence). This CDR3 comprises 13 residues. The CDR3 sequence: CASSLQGTGELFF. The CDR3 nucleotides read TGTGCCAGCAGCTTACAGGGTACCGGGGAGCTGTTTTTT.

In DNA, the CDR3 is TGTGCCAGCAGCCCAAGACTAGAGCTGGAGACCCAGTACTTC. Translating it yields CASSPRLELETQYF. The rearrangement links TRBV9 to TRBJ2-5; a possible D gene is TRBD2 (6 bases). Germline assignment: CDR1 SGDLS and CDR2 YYNGEE. The CDR3 is made up of 14 amino acids. With 4 bases removed from V and 5 bases from J, the gap between germline ends came to 15 bases.

This chain connects TRBV4-1 to TRBJ2-7; possible D gene TRBD1, 6 bases. Germline CDR1 and CDR2: MGHRA and YSYEKL. The CDR3 has 14 amino acids. V was pared by 0 bases and J by 6 bases, with 12 bases between. The CDR3 spells CASSQDRQGSEQYF. The CDR3, as DNA: TGCGCCAGCAGCCAAGATCGTCAGGGGAGCGAGCAGTACTTC.

J is TRBJ2-7 and V is TRBV5-1, with a weak D call TRBD2 (5 bases). CDR1 is SGHRS and CDR2 is YFSETQ in the germline V gene. The V and J ends lost 3 bases and 7 bases respectively, with 14 bases between them. The CDR3 is 13 residues long. The CDR3 nucleotides are TGCGCCAGCAGCTGGGCGGGTGCCGAGGAGCAGTACTTC. It translates to CASSWAGAEEQYF.

This clone was seen a few times. This chain uses TRBV5-4 with TRBJ2-5; D might be TRBD2 (6 bases). This CDR3 region has 15 residues. The V and J ends lost 2 bases and 5 bases respectively, with 16 bases between them. The germline CDR1 and CDR2 sequences are SGHNT and YYREEE (reference sequence). The CDR3 protein is CASSLGGDPRETQYF. The CDR3 nucleotides are TGTGCCAGCAGCTTAGGCGGGGACCCCCGGGAGACCCAGTACTTC.

This chain joins TRBV19 and TRBJ2-7; 8 bases are shared with TRBD2. Germline V gives CDR1 LNHDA, CDR2 SQIVND (reference sequence). The ends lost 5 bases at V and 2 bases at J; junction bases unmatched: 11. This CDR3 has 16 amino acids. DNA of the CDR3: TGTGCCAGTAGTTATCTGAGCGGGACTAGAGCCTACGAGCAGTACTTC. This translates into CASSYLSGTRAYEQYF.

This clone was recorded a few times. CDR3 nucleotides: TGTGCCAGCAGCGGACAGGTCGGTACTGAAGCTTTCTTT. Translated: CASSGQVGTEAFF. V gene TRBV7-3 combines with J gene TRBJ1-1, with 7 bases aligning to TRBD1. J gave up 5 bases and V 5 bases, and 5 bases lay outside the gene matches. The V gene's germline CDR1 is SGHTA and CDR2 FQGTGA. CDR3 length equals 13 residues.

The chain has TRBV4-3 and TRBJ2-7; 11 bases fit TRBD2. Losses at the gene ends were 3 bases for V and 4 bases for J; bases not matched to a gene: 11. The CDR3 extends over 17 amino acids. Germline lookup yields CDR1 LGHNA and CDR2 YSLEER. The CDR3 protein is CASSQEIAGGLKYEQYF. Written as DNA, the CDR3 is TGCGCCAGCAGCCAGGAAATAGCGGGGGGGCTCAAATACGAGCAGTACTTC.